The 23 T cell receptor beta chains below come from one sample, sequenced in a study of T-cell memory formation after mild COVID-19. TCRdb re-called the 5' RACE reads through MiXCR, storing one row per CDR3 protein. The sample has around 250,000 distinct CDR3 sequences; around 10% are singletons. Specimen: PBMCs or a T cell subset sorted from them (not recorded which). These receptor sequences come from a young man who had mild COVID-19 (a few samples of this study predate the infection). Cell type and time point are not known.

The chain uses TRBV20-1 and TRBJ1-5; weak D call: TRBD1 (6 bases). Trimming stripped 5 bases from V and 8 bases from J, with 16 bases between. Germline CDR1 DFQATT, CDR2 SNEGSKA (reference sequence). This CDR3 is 13 amino acids long. DNA for the CDR3: TGCAGTGCTCACAACTCGGGGGGCGAGCCCCAGCATTTT. This translates into CSAHNSGGEPQHF.

This clonotype was detected only a few times. The genes are TRBV5-1 and TRBJ2-7; D ambiguous. This CDR3 region has 15 residues. Deletions cut 1 base from V and 3 bases from J, with 14 bases between. Germline CDR1 reads SGHRS; CDR2 reads YFSETQ. DNA of the CDR3: TGCGCCAGCAGCTTGTACCCATCCGAGAACTACGAGCAGTACTTC. Translating it yields CASSLYPSENYEQYF.

This sequence joins TRBV20-1 and TRBJ1-2; 10 nucleotides agree with TRBD1. Germline CDR1 and CDR2: DFQATT and SNEGSKA (reference sequence). Germline trimming cut 6 bases from V and 5 bases from J; bases unmatched to any gene: 9. CDR3 length: 14 amino acids. CDR3 region: CSAGGDRGHYGYTF. The CDR3, as DNA: TGCAGTGCGGGGGGGGACAGGGGCCATTATGGCTACACCTTC.

The gene calls are TRBV7-8 and TRBJ2-2, with D unresolved. Trimming cost V 1 base and J 6 bases, with 9 bases left between them. The CDR3 runs 14 residues. From germline, CDR1 is SGHVS and CDR2 FQNEAQ. The CDR3 region has the DNA TGTGCCAGCAGCTTAGAACGGGTATCCGGGGAGCTGTTTTTT. It codes for CASSLERVSGELFF.

Only a few counts were recorded for this clonotype. V is TRBV7-9 and J is TRBJ2-1; 10 positions match TRBD2. This CDR3 is built from 15 residues. The junction had 10 bases not matched to a gene; V was cut back by 4 bases and J by 10 bases. Germline CDR1 reads SEHNR; CDR2 reads FQNEAQ (reference sequence). The CDR3 DNA reads TGTGCCAGCAGCTCCTGGACTAGCGGCATAGAGGAGCAGTTCTTC. Amino acid sequence: CASSSWTSGIEEQFF.

The gene calls are TRBV4-2 and TRBJ2-3; a possible D gene is TRBD2 (5 bases). Germline V gene lookup returns CDR1 LGHNA and CDR2 YNFKEQ. With 2 bases removed from V and 1 base from J, the gap between germline ends came to 13 bases. CDR3 length: 16 amino acids. The CDR3 region has the DNA TGTGCCAGCAGCCAAATGGAACTAGACGGCACAGATACGCAGTATTTT. Translation: CASSQMELDGTDTQYF.

The gene calls are TRBV7-2 and TRBJ2-7, with 9 bases fitting TRBD1. The CDR3 extends over 14 amino acids. Germline loops: CDR1 SGHTA, CDR2 FQGNSA. Germline trimming cut 6 bases from V and 4 bases from J; bases unmatched to any gene: 7. The CDR3 DNA is TGTGCCAGCAGACCGGGACAGGGAAGTTACGAGCAGTACTTC. Its translation is CASRPGQGSYEQYF.

This clonotype showed up just a few times. The J gene is TRBJ1-1, the V gene TRBV29-1; 8 nucleotides line up with TRBD1. CDR3 length: 14 residues. Germline V gene data show CDR1 as SQVTM and CDR2 as ANQGSEA. Trimming cost V 6 bases and J 2 bases; bases outside gene matches: 8. DNA for the CDR3: TGCAGCGTGGATGCCGGGACAGGTAACACTGAAGCTTTCTTT. Its protein is CSVDAGTGNTEAFF.

This clonotype was found a few times. The J gene is TRBJ2-5, the V gene TRBV7-2; 9 positions match TRBD2. With 6 bases clipped from V and 5 bases from J, the junction kept 10 bases outside the gene matches. Germline V lookup: CDR1 SGHTA, CDR2 FQGNSA. The CDR3 has 15 residues. The chain's CDR3 is CASRSAGGARETQYF. CDR3 DNA: TGTGCCAGCAGGTCCGCGGGGGGGGCCAGGGAGACCCAGTACTTC.

This clonotype was observed many times. The chain is built from TRBV5-6 and TRBJ2-6; TRBD1 is a possible D gene (5 bases). Germline V gene sequence: CDR1 SGHDT, CDR2 YYEEEE. The CDR3 is 18 amino acids. Between the trimmed V and J ends, which lost 1 base and 3 bases, there was a span of 17 bases. The DNA of the CDR3 is TGTGCCAGCAGCTTGCTAGGCAGGGTGGGAATTGGGGCCAACGTCCTGACTTTC. It codes for CASSLLGRVGIGANVLTF.

This clonotype has at least ten counts. This chain joins TRBV7-8 and TRBJ1-1; a possible D gene is TRBD1 (5 bases). CDR3 length: 12 residues. The germline CDR1 and CDR2 sequences are SGHVS and FQNEAQ. With 2 bases removed from V and 12 bases from J, the gap between germline ends came to 13 bases. CDR3 sequence reads: CASSLSRKGTFF. CDR3 nucleotides: TGTGCCAGCAGCTTATCCCGGAAGGGGACTTTCTTT.

This clonotype was found a few times. The chain couples TRBV4-1 to TRBJ2-3; D is undetermined. CDR3 size: 15 residues. The germline CDR1 and CDR2 sequences are MGHRA and YSYEKL. V lost 1 base and J lost 2, with 10 bases in between. CDR3 DNA: TGCGCCAGCAGCCAAGTTTGGTACTACACAGATACGCAGTATTTT. Its translation: CASSQVWYYTDTQYF.

This clonotype has at least ten counts. V gene TRBV3-1 combines with J gene TRBJ1-6, with D uncertain. This CDR3 is built from 13 residues. Germline V CDR1 and CDR2: LGHDT, YNNKEL (reference sequence). V dropped 0 bases and J dropped 9 bases, with 6 bases sitting between them. In nucleotides, the CDR3 is TGTGCCAGCAGCCAAGATCCGGGTTCACCCCTCCACTTT. Translated, it gives CASSQDPGSPLHF.

The chain employs TRBV29-1 and TRBJ1-2, with D possibly TRBD1 on 6 matching bases. V lost 3 bases to trimming and J lost 4 bases, with 12 bases between them. This CDR3 region has 13 residues. Germline V gene lookup returns CDR1 SQVTM and CDR2 ANQGSEA. The CDR3 sequence is CSVEVGGGYGYTF. The DNA for the CDR3 is TGCAGCGTTGAGGTGGGGGGCGGCTATGGCTACACCTTC.

This clonotype was observed many times. The V call is TRBV28, the J call TRBJ1-4; 7 bases match TRBD1. In germline, CDR1 is MDHEN, CDR2 SYDVKM. After removal of 7 bases from V and 3 bases from J, the junction contained 8 bases not matched to a gene. The CDR3 is made up of 15 amino acids. This CDR3 reads CASTLTGTANEKLFF. DNA for the CDR3: TGTGCCAGCACCCTAACCGGGACAGCTAATGAAAAACTGTTTTTT.

In this sample, this clonotype turned up many times. The chain combines TRBV30 with TRBJ2-7, with D tentatively TRBD1 (6 bases). This CDR3 is 12 amino acids long. Germline CDR1 GTSNPN, CDR2 SVGIG (reference sequence). Trimming took off 7 bases at V and 3 bases at J, with 13 bases between the two ends. Written as DNA, the CDR3 is TGTGCCTCACAGGGTGGGGACTACGAGCAGTACTTC. The encoded protein is CASQGGDYEQYF.

This clonotype was recorded a few times. The rearrangement uses TRBV10-3 and TRBJ1-1; 10 positions match TRBD1. Germline values: CDR1 ENHRY, CDR2 SYGVKD. The CDR3 consists of 14 residues. The J segment lost 3 bases and the V segment lost 5 bases, leaving 3 bases of the junction unmatched. The CDR3 nucleotides read TGTGCCATCAGTCCGGGACAGGGGTACACTGAAGCTTTCTTT. Encoded protein: CAISPGQGYTEAFF.

This clonotype has a handful of counts. The V and J genes are TRBV12-3 or TRBV12-4 and TRBJ2-1; no reliable D call. The length of the CDR3 is 12 residues. The V end lost 3 bases, the J end lost 5 bases, and 5 bases lay between the germline ends. The CDR3 sequence is CASSFADNEQFF. In DNA, the CDR3 is TGTGCCAGCAGTTTTGCCGACAATGAGCAGTTCTTC.

The chain carries TRBV7-2 and TRBJ1-5; tentatively, D is TRBD1 (5 bases). Germline V gene data show CDR1 as SGHTA and CDR2 as FQGNSA. The CDR3 loop spans 15 amino acids. V was shortened by 5 bases and J by 3 bases, with 14 bases between the two germline ends. The CDR3 is CASSLQGIINQPQHF. In nucleotides, the CDR3 is TGTGCCAGCAGCCTCCAGGGCATTATCAATCAGCCCCAGCATTTT. The full variable domain, with the rest looked up from reference TRBV7-2 and TRBJ1-5, is GAGVSQSPSNKVTEKGKDVELRCDPISGHTALYWYRQSLGQGLEFLIYFQGNSAPDKSGLPSDRFSAERTGGSVSTLTIQRTQQEDSAVYLCASSLQGIINQPQHFGDGTRLSIL.

The rearrangement joins TRBV20-1 to TRBJ1-1; 8 bases are shared with TRBD1. The germline gives CDR1 DFQATT, CDR2 SNEGSKA (reference sequence). V was pared by 5 bases and J by 3 bases, with 11 bases of the junction left unmatched. The CDR3 totals 15 residues. CDR3 nucleotide sequence: TGCAGTGCTTCAAACTCCCAGGGGGCTGACACTGAAGCTTTCTTT. Encoded protein: CSASNSQGADTEAFF.

The table lists this clonotype with a few counts. V and J are TRBV7-2 and TRBJ2-3, with 9 bases that match TRBD2. Germline lookup yields CDR1 SGHTA and CDR2 FQGNSA. CDR3 length equals 15 residues. V was pared by 5 bases and J by 4 bases, with 7 bases of the junction left unmatched. The CDR3 DNA reads TGTGCCAGCAGCACTCGCGGGGGGGGGGCAGATACGCAGTATTTT. Translating gives CASSTRGGGADTQYF.

As DNA, the CDR3 is TGTGCCAGCACGGGGGCAGGGGGTTACAATGAGCAGTTCTTC. Protein: CASTGAGGYNEQFF. This rearrangement joins TRBV6-6 to TRBJ2-1; TRBD1 might be the D (7 bases). The CDR3 loop spans 14 amino acids. Germline lookup yields CDR1 MNHNY and CDR2 SVGAGI (reference sequence). V lost 7 bases, J lost 4 bases, and 14 bases lay in between.

There are a few counts of this clonotype. The rearrangement joins TRBV12-3 or TRBV12-4 to TRBJ1-5, with no clear D. The V and J ends lost 7 bases and 2 bases respectively, with 9 bases between them. The CDR3 loop spans 13 amino acids. CDR3 residues: CASTGQGNQPQHF. As DNA, the CDR3 is TGTGCCAGCACCGGGCAAGGCAATCAGCCCCAGCATTTT.